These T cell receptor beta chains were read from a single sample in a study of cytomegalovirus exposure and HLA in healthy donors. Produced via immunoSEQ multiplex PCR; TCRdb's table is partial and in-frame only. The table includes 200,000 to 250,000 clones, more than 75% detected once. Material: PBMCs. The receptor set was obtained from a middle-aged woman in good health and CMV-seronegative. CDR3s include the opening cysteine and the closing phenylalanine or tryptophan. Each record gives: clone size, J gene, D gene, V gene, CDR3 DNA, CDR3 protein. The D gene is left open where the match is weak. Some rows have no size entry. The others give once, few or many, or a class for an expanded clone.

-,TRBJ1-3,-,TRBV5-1,TGCGCCAGCAGCTTGGCTACGGTTAGCTCTGGAAACACCATATATTTT,CASSLATVSSGNTIYF
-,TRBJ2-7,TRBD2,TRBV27,TGTGCCAGCAGTTTAGCGGGAGCTAGCGGGATATACGAGCAGTACTTC,CASSLAGASGIYEQYF
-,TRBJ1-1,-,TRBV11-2,TGTGCCAGCTCCAAATTTTCGGGTGGCACTGAAGCTTTCTTT,CASSKFSGGTEAFF
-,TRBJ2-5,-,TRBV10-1,TGCGCCAGCAGTACAGGTACCCAAGAGACCCAGTACTTC,CASSTGTQETQYF
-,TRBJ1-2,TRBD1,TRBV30,TGTGCCTGGAGTGCCGTTAGGACAGGAAACGGCTACACCTTC,CAWSAVRTGNGYTF
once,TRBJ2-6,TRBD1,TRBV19,TGTGCCAGTGTAGACAGGGGGCGTGCTTCCGGGGCCAACGTCCTGACTTTC,CASVDRGRASGANVLTF
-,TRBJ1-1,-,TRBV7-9,TGTGCCAGCAGCCCACAGGAGAACACTGAAGCTTTCTTT,CASSPQENTEAFF
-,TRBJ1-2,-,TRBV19,TGTGCCAGTAGCCCCGGGGTACCGCGCTATGGCTACACCTTC,CASSPGVPRYGYTF
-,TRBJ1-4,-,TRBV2,TGTGCCAGCAGAAGCCAGGGGTTGAAGGAAAAACTGTTTTTT,CASRSQGLKEKLFF
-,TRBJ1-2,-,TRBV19,TGTGCCAGTAGTTTGGCGGGGTCTAACTATGGCTACACCTTC,CASSLAGSNYGYTF
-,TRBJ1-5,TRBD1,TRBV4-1,TGCGCCAGCAGCCACACGATAGGGGGCGCAGGGTTCGGCAATCAGCCCCAGCATTTT,CASSHTIGGAGFGNQPQHF
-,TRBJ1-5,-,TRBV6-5,TGTGCCAGCAGTTACTCGAGAAATCAGCCCCAGCATTTT,CASSYSRNQPQHF
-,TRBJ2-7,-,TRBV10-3,TGTGCCATCAGTCAAACGACAGCCTCCTACGAGCAGTACTTC,CAISQTTASYEQYF
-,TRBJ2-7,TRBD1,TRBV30,TGTGCCTGGAGTAGACAGGGGGTCCACGAGCAGTACTTC,CAWSRQGVHEQYF
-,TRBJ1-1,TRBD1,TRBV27,TGTGCCAGCAGGGGACAGGGGAGGACCACTGAAGCTTTCTTT,CASRGQGRTTEAFF
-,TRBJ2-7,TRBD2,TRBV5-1,TGCGCCAGCAGCTTACTAGCGGGAGGGCCGGGCGAGCAGTACTTC,CASSLLAGGPGEQYF
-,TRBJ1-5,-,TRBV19,TGTGCCAGTACCAAGTGGGACTTCGCCCAGCATTTT,CASTKWDFAQHF
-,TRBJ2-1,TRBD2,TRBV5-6,TGTGCCAGCAGCTTGGGACTAGCGGGAGCACATGAGCAGTTCTTC,CASSLGLAGAHEQFF
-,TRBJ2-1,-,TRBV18,TGTGCCAGCTCACCATATAGCGGAGGGTCCTACAATGAGCAGTTCTTC,CASSPYSGGSYNEQFF
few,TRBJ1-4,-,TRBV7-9,TGTGCCAGCAGTCAAGTCGGGGGGGGCGAAGATGAAAAACTGTTTTTT,CASSQVGGGEDEKLFF
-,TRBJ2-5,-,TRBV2,TGTGCCAGCAGTGGACCCGACAGGAGTACCCAGTACTTC,CASSGPDRSTQYF
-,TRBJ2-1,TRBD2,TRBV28,TGTGCCAGCAGTTTCCGCCGAGGACTAGCGGGGGACAATGAGCAGTTCTTC,CASSFRRGLAGDNEQFF
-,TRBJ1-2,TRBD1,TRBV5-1,TGCGCCAGCAGCTCCGGACAGGGGGCTGACTATGGCTACACCTTC,CASSSGQGADYGYTF
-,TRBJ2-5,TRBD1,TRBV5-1,TGCGCCAGCAGCCCGGACAGGGTTGGGACCCAGTACTTC,CASSPDRVGTQYF
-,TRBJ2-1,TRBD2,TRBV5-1,TGCGCCAGCAGCTTGGAGGGACTAGAACGGAGCTCCTACAATGAGCAGTTCTTC,CASSLEGLERSSYNEQFF
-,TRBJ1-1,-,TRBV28,TGTGCCAGCAGTCCGGGGGGCGCCCCCACTGAAGCTTTCTTT,CASSPGGAPTEAFF
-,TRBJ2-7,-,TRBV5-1,TGCGCCAGCAGCTTGGCTAGCACTACCTTATACGAGCAGTACTTC,CASSLASTTLYEQYF
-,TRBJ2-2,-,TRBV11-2,TGTGCCAGCACCCTCTTTGACAGATTTGACACCGGGGAGCTGTTTTTT,CASTLFDRFDTGELFF
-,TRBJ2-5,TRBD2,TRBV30,TGTGCCTGGGGGAGACGGGGGGTGGGGGAGACCCAGTACTTC,CAWGRRGVGETQYF
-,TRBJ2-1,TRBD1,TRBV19,TGTGCCAGTAGAACCGGGACAGGGTACAATGAGCAGTTCTTC,CASRTGTGYNEQFF
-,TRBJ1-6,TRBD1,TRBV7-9,TGTGCCAGCAGCTCCGACAGGGAAGGGTCACCCCTCCACTTT,CASSSDREGSPLHF
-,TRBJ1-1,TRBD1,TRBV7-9,TGTGCCAGCAGCTTAAGGCCACACCCACAGGGGATATCCACTGAAGCTTTCTTT,CASSLRPHPQGISTEAFF
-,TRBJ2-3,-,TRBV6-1,TGTGCCAGCAGTGTGGCGGGCCACACAGATACGCAGTATTTT,CASSVAGHTDTQYF
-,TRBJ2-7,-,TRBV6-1,TGTGCCAGCTACAGGGTTGGGGAGCAGTACTTC,CASYRVGEQYF
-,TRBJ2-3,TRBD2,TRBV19,TGTGCCAGTAGTATGGGGCTAGCGGGGCGCTTTGGCGTGGGAGATACGCAGTATTTT,CASSMGLAGRFGVGDTQYF
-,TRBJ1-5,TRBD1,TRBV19,TGTGCCAGTAGCCGGACAGGTGGAGGCAATCAGCCCCAGCATTTT,CASSRTGGGNQPQHF
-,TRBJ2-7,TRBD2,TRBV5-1,TGCGCCAGCAGCTCCCCGGGGGAGGGAGAGCAGTACTTC,CASSSPGEGEQYF
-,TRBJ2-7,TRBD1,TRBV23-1,TGCGCCAGCAGTCAATATGACAGGGCGAGCTCCTACGAGCAGTACTTC,CASSQYDRASSYEQYF
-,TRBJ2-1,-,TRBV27,TGTGCCAGCAGTCCGTGGGACTCAAACAATGAGCAGTTCTTC,CASSPWDSNNEQFF
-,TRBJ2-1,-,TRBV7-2,TGTGCCAGCAACTATCAGAACTACAATGAGCAGTTCTTC,CASNYQNYNEQFF
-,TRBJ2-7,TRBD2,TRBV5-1,TGCGCCAGCAGCTTCACCGGGACTAGCGGGAGGCACTCCTACGAGCAGTACTTC,CASSFTGTSGRHSYEQYF
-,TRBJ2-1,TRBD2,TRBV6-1,TGTGCCAGCAGTGAATATCAAGGTCCAGCGGGAGGGTATGAGCAGTTCTTC,CASSEYQGPAGGYEQFF
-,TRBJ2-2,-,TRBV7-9,TGTGCCAGCAGCACTGAGAACACCGGGGAGCTGTTTTTT,CASSTENTGELFF
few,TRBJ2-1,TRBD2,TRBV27,TGTGCCAGCAGCCCTCGACTAGCGGGACCCGTGGAGCAGTTCTTC,CASSPRLAGPVEQFF
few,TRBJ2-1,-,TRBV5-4,TGTGCCAGCACCGACCTCGGGACATTCCCCTACAATGAGCAGTTCTTC,CASTDLGTFPYNEQFF
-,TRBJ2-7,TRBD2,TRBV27,TGTGCCAGCAGTCCCCTCAGACTAGCGGGACAATACGAGCAGTACTTC,CASSPLRLAGQYEQYF
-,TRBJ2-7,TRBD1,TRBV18,TGTGCCAGCTCACAAGGGACAGGCGTCGTTTACGAGCAGTACTTC,CASSQGTGVVYEQYF